These 23 T cell receptor beta chains originate from one sample sequenced in a study of cytomegalovirus exposure and HLA in healthy donors. The study ran its PCR with 60 Vbeta and 13 Jbeta primers. Repertoires were generated with immunoSEQ multiplex PCR, while TCRdb's copy carries only in-frame clones and drops some. The sample shows tens of thousands of clones, around 70% of them seen only once. Source material: PBMCs. These receptors were collected from a woman between 50 and 59 years old in good health and CMV-seronegative.

The chain links TRBV28 to TRBJ1-5, with TRBD1 identical over 9 bases. The V and J ends lost 4 bases and 3 bases, in that order; junction bases with no gene match: 7. The CDR3 has 16 amino acids. Per germline, CDR1 MDHEN and CDR2 SYDVKM. Here the CDR3 reads CASSSWTGEDNQPQHF. As DNA, the CDR3 is TGTGCCAGCAGTTCCTGGACAGGGGAAGACAATCAGCCCCAGCATTTT. The whole variable domain, filled in from reference TRBV28 and TRBJ1-5, reads DVKVTQSSRYLVKRTGEKVFLECVQDMDHENMFWYRQDPGLGLRLIYFSYDVKMKEKGDIPEGYSVSREKKERFSLILESASTNQTSMYLCASSSWTGEDNQPQHFGDGTRLSIL.

This clone was found a few times. The J gene is TRBJ1-1, the V gene TRBV7-6; D not certain. From germline, CDR1 is SGHVS and CDR2 FNYEAQ. Between the trimmed V and J ends, which lost 5 bases and 8 bases, there was a span of 12 bases. The CDR3 contains 12 residues. CDR3 amino acids: CASSHGGSEAFF. CDR3 DNA sequence: TGTGCCAGCAGCCACGGAGGGTCGGAAGCTTTCTTT. The full variable domain, completed using reference TRBV7-6 and TRBJ1-1, is GAGVSQSPRYKVTKRGQDVALRCDPISGHVSLYWYRQALGQGPEFLTYFNYEAQQDKSGLPNDRFSAERPEGSISTLTIQRTEQRDSAMYRCASSHGGSEAFFGQGTRLTVV.

The chain uses TRBV7-9 and TRBJ1-1, with D possibly TRBD1 on 5 matching bases. V was pared by 5 bases and J by 11 bases, with 15 bases between. CDR3 length: 12 amino acids. Germline loops: CDR1 SEHNR, CDR2 FQNEAQ (reference sequence). CDR3 DNA sequence: TGTGCCAGCAGCCTAAGGGGTAATTGGGCTTTCTTT. This codes for CASSLRGNWAFF.

The chain carries TRBV11-3 and TRBJ2-1, with TRBD1 matching 8 bases. The J segment lost 3 bases and the V segment lost 1 base, leaving 5 bases of the junction unmatched. The CDR3 is 16 residues long. In germline, CDR1 is SGHNT, CDR2 YENEEA. The CDR3 sequence: CASSLVPGTGYNEQFF. DNA for the CDR3: TGTGCCAGCAGCTTAGTCCCCGGGACAGGCTACAATGAGCAGTTCTTC.

The chain combines TRBV19 with TRBJ2-2, with 7 bases aligning to TRBD1. The CDR3 is 14 amino acids. Germline values: CDR1 LNHDA, CDR2 SQIVND (reference sequence). After removal of 7 bases from V and 1 base from J, the junction contained 3 bases not matched to a gene. CDR3 residues: CASKGARNTGELFF. In DNA form, the CDR3 reads TGTGCCAGTAAGGGGGCCCGGAACACCGGGGAGCTGTTTTTT. Full variable domain (rest looked up from reference TRBV19 and TRBJ2-2): DGGITQSPKYLFRKEGQNVTLSCEQNLNHDAMYWYRQDPGQGLRLIYYSQIVNDFQKGDIAEGYSVSREKKESFPLTVTSAQKNPTAFYLCASKGARNTGELFFGEGSRLTVL.

The chain recombines TRBV5-1 with TRBJ2-1; 8 bases are a match to TRBD1. Germline values: CDR1 SGHRS, CDR2 YFSETQ. The trim removed 4 bases at V and 9 bases at J, leaving 9 bases unmatched. The CDR3 consists of 14 residues. This CDR3 reads CASSTGYGTGEQFF. The CDR3 DNA reads as TGCGCCAGCAGCACCGGGTATGGGACAGGTGAGCAGTTCTTC. Filled out from reference TRBV5-1 and TRBJ2-1, the complete variable domain reads KAGVTQTPRYLIKTRGQQVTLSCSPISGHRSVSWYQQTPGQGLQFLFEYFSETQRNKGNFPGRFSGRQFSNSRSEMNVSTLELGDSALYLCASSTGYGTGEQFFGPGTRLTVL.

The chain carries TRBV29-1 and TRBJ2-3; a weak D match, TRBD2 (7 bases). Per germline, CDR1 SQVTM and CDR2 ANQGSEA. The CDR3 runs to 15 residues. The V end was cut by 5 bases, the J end by 0 bases, with 15 bases between. This CDR3 reads CSVWGGTLSTDTQYF. CDR3 nucleotide sequence: TGCAGCGTTTGGGGGGGGACACTTAGCACAGATACGCAGTATTTT.

About this clone itself: Within the sample, other DNA sequences also encode this same CDR3. V gene TRBV30 combines with J gene TRBJ2-3, with D uncertain. Deletions cut 4 bases from V and 0 bases from J, with 8 bases between. Germline lookup yields CDR1 GTSNPN and CDR2 SVGIG (reference sequence). The CDR3 length is 13 residues. CDR3 nucleotide sequence: TGTGCCTGGATGGCCGCCAGCACAGATACGCAGTATTTT. Translating it yields CAWMAASTDTQYF.

This chain connects TRBV5-1 to TRBJ2-3; 10 positions match TRBD2. This CDR3 comprises 16 residues. Germline values: CDR1 SGHRS, CDR2 YFSETQ. Trimming took 0 bases from V and 1 from J; bases not matched to a gene: 2. The CDR3 sequence is CASSLATSGGTDTQYF. In nucleotides, the CDR3 is TGCGCCAGCAGCTTGGCCACTAGCGGGGGCACAGATACGCAGTATTTT. Full variable domain (missing parts from reference TRBV5-1 and TRBJ2-3): KAGVTQTPRYLIKTRGQQVTLSCSPISGHRSVSWYQQTPGQGLQFLFEYFSETQRNKGNFPGRFSGRQFSNSRSEMNVSTLELGDSALYLCASSLATSGGTDTQYFGPGTRLTVL.

This chain links TRBV30 with TRBJ2-7, with 9 bases identical to TRBD2. The V gene's germline CDR1 is GTSNPN and CDR2 SVGIG (reference sequence). The CDR3 spans 13 residues. The ends lost 4 bases at V and 9 bases at J; junction bases unmatched: 10. The CDR3 nucleotides read TGTGCCTGGATGAACTTAGCGGGGGATCGGCAGTACGTC. Translating gives CAWMNLAGDRQYV.

J is TRBJ2-2 and V is TRBV28; perhaps TRBD2 as D (6 bases). CDR1 is MDHEN, CDR2 SYDVKM, per germline. V lost 6 bases to trimming and J lost 0 bases, with 11 bases between them. CDR3 size: 15 residues. The CDR3 DNA sequence: TGTGCCAGCAGGTCGTGGGGGGCGAACACCGGGGAGCTGTTTTTT. Its translation: CASRSWGANTGELFF.

This clone was observed once. The V call is TRBV30, the J call TRBJ1-6, with D unresolved. There are 14 residues in the CDR3. The V and J ends lost 2 bases and 5 bases respectively, with 10 bases between them. Germline V gives CDR1 GTSNPN, CDR2 SVGIG (reference sequence). The CDR3 DNA reads as TGTGCCTGGAGTCATTGGTCAGATAATTCACCCCTCCACTTT. It translates to CAWSHWSDNSPLHF. Combining the CDR3 with reference TRBV30 and TRBJ1-6 gives the whole variable domain SQTIHQWPATLVQPVGSPLSLECTVEGTSNPNLYWYRQAAGRGLQLLFYSVGIGQISSEVPQNLSASRPQDRQFILSSKKLLLSDSGFYLCAWSHWSDNSPLHFGNGTRLTVT.

V usage is TRBV30 and J usage is TRBJ2-1; the match to TRBD2 covers 10 bases. V shed 0 bases and J 12 bases; nucleotides not matched to a gene: 2. CDR3 length: 12 amino acids. The germline gives CDR1 GTSNPN, CDR2 SVGIG (reference sequence). The DNA for the CDR3 is TGTGCCTGGAGTGTAGCGGGAGGGCTGCAGTTCTTC. Translation: CAWSVAGGLQFF.

This chain uses TRBV5-4 with TRBJ2-2, with D unclear. The CDR3 loop spans 13 amino acids. Germline values: CDR1 SGHNT, CDR2 YYREEE (reference sequence). Trimming took 0 bases from V and 7 from J, leaving 7 bases between them. The CDR3 here is CASSLELFGELFF. CDR3 coding DNA: TGTGCCAGCAGCTTGGAACTCTTCGGGGAGCTGTTTTTT.

The chain links TRBV7-2 to TRBJ2-1, with 7 nucleotides matching TRBD1. The CDR3 extends over 16 amino acids. Trimming at V came to 4 bases and at J to 8 bases, leaving 14 bases not matched to a gene. Germline V gene lookup returns CDR1 SGHTA and CDR2 FQGNSA. The CDR3 loop reads CASSSSSSLGGDEQFF. CDR3 nucleotides: TGTGCCAGCAGCTCGTCCTCGAGCCTAGGGGGCGATGAGCAGTTCTTC.

The CDR3 spells CASSSPAGGNSPLHF. For the CDR3, the DNA is TGTGCCAGCAGCTCCCCCGCGGGGGGAAATTCACCCCTCCACTTT. The V and J genes are TRBV7-9 and TRBJ1-6; maybe TRBD1 (5 bases). Germline CDR1 SEHNR, CDR2 FQNEAQ (reference sequence). The CDR3 loop spans 15 amino acids. Trimming took off 4 bases at V and 7 bases at J, with 14 bases between the two ends.

The J gene is TRBJ2-3, the V gene TRBV5-1; TRBD2 matches 7 bases. The CDR3 runs 17 residues. V gave up 0 bases and J gave up 4 bases; unmatched junction bases: 11. From germline, CDR1 is SGHRS and CDR2 YFSETQ. CDR3 DNA sequence: TGCGCCAGCAGCTTGGCCCAGCAAGCGGGGACTTCAGATACGCAGTATTTT. Its translation: CASSLAQQAGTSDTQYF.

The chain combines TRBV10-3 with TRBJ2-7; D call uncertain. Trimming pared 2 bases from V and 0 bases from J, leaving 11 bases between. This CDR3 region has 15 residues. Germline V gene sequence: CDR1 ENHRY, CDR2 SYGVKD. The DNA for the CDR3 is TGTGCCATCAGTGAGAGAGGCCTAAGCTCCTACGAGCAGTACTTC. This sequence encodes CAISERGLSSYEQYF.

This clone occurred a few times. The rearrangement uses TRBV5-6 and TRBJ2-1; TRBD2 aligns across 10 bases. CDR1 is SGHDT, CDR2 YYEEEE, per germline. The CDR3 loop spans 19 amino acids. Trimming cost V 0 bases and J 1 base; bases outside gene matches: 10. Written as DNA, the CDR3 is TGTGCCAGCAGCTTGGGCCCGGGACTAGCGTCGGTTTCCTACAATGAGCAGTTCTTC. Translated: CASSLGPGLASVSYNEQFF. The full variable domain, completed using reference TRBV5-6 and TRBJ2-1, is DAGVTQSPTHLIKTRGQQVTLRCSPKSGHDTVSWYQQALGQGPQFIFQYYEEEERQRGNFPDRFSGHQFPNYSSELNVNALLLGDSALYLCASSLGPGLASVSYNEQFFGPGTRLTVL.

This chain joins TRBV6-5 and TRBJ1-3; D is undetermined. The CDR3 runs 15 residues. The germline V gene has CDR1 MNHEY and CDR2 SVGAGI. The V end was cut by 0 bases, the J end by 3 bases, with 9 bases between. For the CDR3, the DNA is TGTGCCAGCAGTTACTCGCGGGGAGGTGGAAACACCATATATTTT. Protein sequence: CASSYSRGGGNTIYF.

This clone was seen more than once but under ten times. The chain recombines TRBV7-9 with TRBJ1-3; weak D call: TRBD1 (6 bases). This CDR3 has 16 residues. Per the germline V gene, CDR1 is SEHNR and CDR2 is FQNEAQ (reference sequence). V was trimmed by 4 bases and J by 6 bases, leaving 19 bases between them. The CDR3 reads CASSSIGGGPANTIYF. The DNA of the CDR3 is TGTGCCAGCAGCTCAATTGGGGGGGGGCCAGCAAACACCATATATTTT.

The sample holds a few counts of this clone. The CDR3 DNA reads as TGTGCCAGCAGTTACTCACAGTCCTCTTCCGAGCAGTACTTC. It is translated as CASSYSQSSSEQYF. The chain uses TRBV6-5 and TRBJ2-7, with D hard to call. The germline CDR1 and CDR2 sequences are MNHEY and SVGAGI. The CDR3 is made up of 14 amino acids. V was trimmed by 0 bases and J by 6 bases, leaving 12 bases between them.

The chain is built from TRBV11-3 and TRBJ2-3, with a possible D match to TRBD1 (5 bases). The germline V gene has CDR1 SGHNT and CDR2 YENEEA. The CDR3 consists of 14 residues. V lost 3 bases to trimming and J lost 2 bases, with 9 bases between them. The CDR3 DNA follows: TGTGCCAGCAGCTTCGGACAACCCACAGATACGCAGTATTTT. Translating gives CASSFGQPTDTQYF.